Listed below are T cell receptor beta chains from one sample, sequenced in a study of T cells expressing NK-cell markers. Reprocessing the 5' RACE reads, TCRdb reports a single entry for every CDR3 protein and omits DNA. In all, the sample yields roughly 350,000 distinct CDR3 sequences. Sequencing was done on a sample of blood T cells: a sorted CD56 or NKG2C T cell subset, CD4+ or CD8+ T cells, or bulk PBMC T cells (not recorded which). Receptors were obtained from a man aged 18-69 years in good health. The CDR3 runs from the conserved cysteine through the conserved F or W.

J: TRBJ2-2
V: TRBV5-1
CDR3: CASSLEYRGELFF

J: TRBJ1-1
V: TRBV7-2
CDR3: CASSSQRWSNTEAFF

J: TRBJ2-7
V: TRBV7-2
CDR3: CASSFQFLAKGGEQYF

J: TRBJ1-1
V: TRBV6-1
CDR3: CASSAQWGATEAFF

J: TRBJ1-1
V: TRBV4-1
CDR3: CASSRRGIREGENTEAFF

J: TRBJ2-7
V: TRBV6-5
CDR3: CASSSPGNSLWEQYF

J: TRBJ2-5
V: TRBV27
CDR3: CASSVTRLALEETQYF

J: TRBJ1-3
V: TRBV6-1
CDR3: CASSTGGSGNTIYF

J: TRBJ2-5
V: TRBV9
CDR3: CASSGRDSQETQYF

J: TRBJ2-7
V: TRBV18
CDR3: CASSFHQAGETYEQYF

J: TRBJ2-1
V: TRBV20-1
CDR3: CSASNGGASEQFF

J: TRBJ2-1
V: TRBV28
CDR3: CASSLFAARRQFF

J: TRBJ1-4
V: TRBV20-1
CDR3: CSAPRAGNEKLFF

J: TRBJ2-7
V: TRBV20-1
CDR3: CSARGRGGTTYEQYF

J: TRBJ2-1
V: TRBV20-1
CDR3: CSARVSRLAGGTYNEQFF

J: TRBJ2-1
V: TRBV12-3/TRBV12-4
CDR3: CASSLAGPSFEQFF

J: TRBJ2-2
V: TRBV5-1
CDR3: CASSFPDRNTGELFF

J: TRBJ1-4
V: TRBV12-5
CDR3: CASGSGQVQTGEKLFF

J: TRBJ2-2
V: TRBV5-1
CDR3: CASSLVTGNTGELFF

J: TRBJ1-2
V: TRBV6-5
CDR3: CASSYGRGYGYTF

J: TRBJ2-7
V: TRBV18
CDR3: CASSPPQGQTSKEQYF

J: TRBJ2-1
V: TRBV6-5
CDR3: CASSYVGGTYNEQFF

J: TRBJ2-3
V: TRBV5-5
CDR3: CASSGWTGGFSDTQYF

J: TRBJ2-1
V: TRBV19
CDR3: CASSIIGDTRGNEQFF

J: TRBJ2-3
V: TRBV6-2/TRBV6-3
CDR3: CASSSWDTQYF